The rows below give T cell receptor beta chains drawn from one sample of a study of blood T cell repertoires in COVID-19. Produced via immunoSEQ multiplex PCR; TCRdb's table is partial and in-frame only. The sample lists some 390,000 clones, 85% to 90% occurring once. Material for sequencing was PBMCs or T cells enriched from blood (not recorded which). Receptors originate from a man aged 25-45 years who had recovered from COVID-19. CDR3s include the opening cysteine and the closing phenylalanine or tryptophan. D genes are given only for firm matches. Some rows mark clone size as missing; the rest say once, few, many or name a class of expanded clone.

D | J | V | size | DNA | CDR3
NA | TRBJ2-7 | TRBV9 | NA | TGTGCCAGCAGCGTAGCACCTGCGTCCTACGAGCAGTACTTC | CASSVAPASYEQYF
NA | TRBJ1-2 | TRBV18 | NA | TGTGCCAGCTCACTTCGGACAGACGATTTCTATGGCTACACCTTC | CASSLRTDDFYGYTF
TRBD2 | TRBJ2-2 | TRBV28 | once | TGTGCCAGCAGTCCGGGGACTAGCTTGGCCGGGGAGCTGTTTTTT | CASSPGTSLAGELFF
TRBD1 | TRBJ1-2 | TRBV2 | NA | TGTGCCAGCAAGACAGGGGGCCGTCTCTATGGCTACACCTTC | CASKTGGRLYGYTF
TRBD2 | TRBJ2-2 | TRBV6-6 | NA | TGTGCCAGCAGTTACGGGCTAGCGGGAGACACCGGGGAGCTGTTTTTT | CASSYGLAGDTGELFF
NA | TRBJ1-2 | TRBV4-2 | NA | TGTGCCAGCAGCCCTGTTGGGGGCCCCTATGGCTACACCTTC | CASSPVGGPYGYTF
NA | TRBJ1-3 | TRBV7-8 | few | TGTGCCAGCAGCTTTTACAGGAGCTCTGGAAACACCATATATTTT | CASSFYRSSGNTIYF
TRBD2 | TRBJ2-1 | TRBV3-1/TRBV3-2 | NA | TGTGCCAGCAGCCAAGCGGCTAGCGGCCTCAATGAGCAGTTCTTC | CASSQAASGLNEQFF
NA | TRBJ1-1 | TRBV10-1 | once | TGCGCCAGGAGGGCCCAAGCGGGGACTGAAGCTTTCTTT | CARRAQAGTEAFF
TRBD1 | TRBJ1-2 | TRBV3-1/TRBV3-2 | NA | TGTGCCAGCAGCCAACAGGGGGCAATCTATGGCTACACCTTC | CASSQQGAIYGYTF
NA | TRBJ1-5 | TRBV28 | NA | TGTGCCAGCAGTTTACGACAGGGCAATCAGCCCCAGCATTTT | CASSLRQGNQPQHF
NA | TRBJ1-4 | TRBV10-3 | NA | TGTGCCATCAGTGCAGGGACAACTAATGAAAAACTGTTTTTT | CAISAGTTNEKLFF
NA | TRBJ1-1 | TRBV2 | NA | TGTGCCAGCCGGGGGATCTTGAACACTGAAGCTTTCTTT | CASRGILNTEAFF
NA | TRBJ1-1 | TRBV9 | NA | TGTGCCAGCAGCGTACAAGGGGACACTGAAGCTTTCTTT | CASSVQGDTEAFF
NA | TRBJ2-7 | TRBV28 | NA | TGTGCCAGCAGGGAGGGGCTGGAGCAGTACTTC | CASREGLEQYF
NA | TRBJ1-6 | TRBV6-5 | few | TGTGCCAGCAGTTACAAGATCAGGTCACCCCTCCACTTT | CASSYKIRSPLHF
NA | TRBJ2-7 | TRBV7-8 | NA | TGTGCCAGCAGCTTAGACAGTTCCTACGAGCAGTACTTC | CASSLDSSYEQYF
TRBD2 | TRBJ2-7 | TRBV11-2 | NA | TGTGCCAGCAGCTTACTAGCGGGAATATCCTACGAGCAGTACTTC | CASSLLAGISYEQYF
NA | TRBJ2-7 | TRBV19 | NA | TGTGCCACCCGAGGGAGCGGAACCTCCTACGAGCAGTACTTC | CATRGSGTSYEQYF
NA | TRBJ2-6 | TRBV28 | NA | TGTGCCAGCAGTTTCCGGGGCTCTGGGGCCAACGTCCTGACTTTC | CASSFRGSGANVLTF
TRBD2 | TRBJ2-1 | TRBV28 | NA | TGTGCCAGCAGTTTTTCGGGACTAGTTTACAATGAGCAGTTCTTC | CASSFSGLVYNEQFF
NA | TRBJ1-2 | TRBV3-1/TRBV3-2 | NA | TGTGCCAGCAGCCAAGGCACTAAGGGGTTTGGCTACACCTTC | CASSQGTKGFGYTF
NA | TRBJ2-3 | TRBV12-3/TRBV12-4 | NA | TGTGCCAGTAGGGGTAGGTTGAATACGCAGTATTTT | CASRGRLNTQYF
TRBD2 | TRBJ2-1 | TRBV11-3 | NA | TGTGCCAGCAGCCCAGGGACTAGCGGGAGTGATGAGCAGTTCTTC | CASSPGTSGSDEQFF
TRBD2 | TRBJ2-2 | TRBV18 | NA | TGTGCCAGCTCACCAGGGACTAGCGGCACCGGGGAGCTGTTTTTT | CASSPGTSGTGELFF
NA | TRBJ2-5 | TRBV5-5 | NA | TGTGCCAGCAGCCGACAGGCCCAAGAGACCCAGTACTTC | CASSRQAQETQYF
TRBD2 | TRBJ2-5 | TRBV19 | NA | TGTGCCAGTAGTATAGCAGCGGGAGAAGCCCAGTACTTC | CASSIAAGEAQYF
NA | TRBJ2-2 | TRBV4-1 | NA | TGCGCCAGCAGCCAAGAGGGGACCGGGAGAGTCACCGGGGAGCTGTTTTTT | CASSQEGTGRVTGELFF
TRBD1 | TRBJ1-2 | TRBV5-1 | NA | TGCGCCAGCAGCCCCGGGACAGGGGAAAGATATGGCTACACCTTC | CASSPGTGERYGYTF
NA | TRBJ1-1 | TRBV29-1 | NA | TGCAGCGTCCACCCTACTGCCGGGGGCACTGAAGCTTTCTTT | CSVHPTAGGTEAFF
NA | TRBJ1-1 | TRBV5-4 | NA | TGTGCCAGCAGCCCGGCGGGCACTGAAGCTTTCTTT | CASSPAGTEAFF
TRBD1 | TRBJ2-1 | TRBV10-1 | NA | TGCGCCAGCACCGGACAGGTGGGCAATGAGCAGTTCTTC | CASTGQVGNEQFF
TRBD2 | TRBJ2-7 | TRBV19 | NA | TGTGCCAGTAGTATAGGTGCCGGGACTAGCGGGAGGGCGTCCTACGAGCAGTACTTC | CASSIGAGTSGRASYEQYF
NA | TRBJ1-5 | TRBV27 | NA | TGTGCCAGCAGTTTAACAGGGTTCCGCAATCAGCCCCAGCATTTT | CASSLTGFRNQPQHF
TRBD2 | TRBJ2-3 | TRBV4-1 | NA | TGCGCCAGCAGCCAAGTGCCTAGCGGGATGGTTACGCAGTATTTT | CASSQVPSGMVTQYF
NA | TRBJ2-1 | TRBV7-6 | NA | TGTGCCAGCAGCTTACCGGCGGGGGCTGGCTATGAGCAGTTCTTC | CASSLPAGAGYEQFF
TRBD2 | TRBJ2-1 | TRBV7-9 | NA | TGTGCCAGCACCCCCGGGACTAGCGCCTACAATGAGCAGTTCTTC | CASTPGTSAYNEQFF
NA | TRBJ2-3 | TRBV10-3 | few | TGTGCCAGCGGGAACACAGATACGCAGTATTTT | CASGNTDTQYF
TRBD2 | TRBJ2-7 | TRBV2 | NA | TGTGCCAGCAGTAGCGGGAGAATTTACGAGCAGTACTTC | CASSSGRIYEQYF
TRBD2 | TRBJ2-7 | TRBV6-6 | NA | TGTGCCAGCAGTCCCTCCCCCCGGACTAGCGGCTACTCCTACGAGCAGTACTTC | CASSPSPRTSGYSYEQYF